This T cell receptor (beta chain) is drawn from a study of T cells in Graves' hyperthyroidism and ophthalmopathy. When ophthalmopathy did not progress within 18 months, Graves' hyperthyroidism was considered stable. Diagnoses were established using clinical symptoms, serum thyroxine and TRAb, thyroid ultrasound and orbital computed tomography. The CDR3 runs to 18 residues. V was pared by 2 bases and J by 7 bases, with 10 bases of the junction left unmatched. Germline V gives CDR1 SGDLS, CDR2 YYNGEE. There were TCR beta CDR3 regions amplified from RNA transcripts. The TCR CDR3 first-round RT-PCR relied on the HTBI primer set. TCRdb re-derived calls from the multiplex PCR reads in MiXCR, one entry per CDR3 protein. The sample holds 350,000 or so distinct CDR3 sequences, roughly 18% seen once.

The specimen sequenced was blood. The TCR sequence derives from a woman aged 50 to 60 with Graves' hyperthyroidism. The chain carries TRBV9 and TRBJ2-2; 14 bases agree with TRBD2. This chain's CDR3 is CASSVGGGLAGVLGELFF. The CDR3 DNA is TGTGCCAGCAGCGTTGGTGGGGGACTAGCGGGAGTACTCGGGGAGCTGTTTTTT.